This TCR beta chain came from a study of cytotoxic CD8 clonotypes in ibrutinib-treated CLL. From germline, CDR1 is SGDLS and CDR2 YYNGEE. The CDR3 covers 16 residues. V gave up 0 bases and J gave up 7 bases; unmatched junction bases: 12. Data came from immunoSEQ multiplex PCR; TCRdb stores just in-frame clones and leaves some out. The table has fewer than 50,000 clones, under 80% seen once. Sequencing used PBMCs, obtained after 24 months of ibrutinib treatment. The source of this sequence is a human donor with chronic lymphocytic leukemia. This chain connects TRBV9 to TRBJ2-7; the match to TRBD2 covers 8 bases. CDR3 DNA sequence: TGTGCCAGCAGCGTAGGTACTAGCGGCCTCGGTTGGGAGCAGTACTTC. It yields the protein CASSVGTSGLGWEQYF.